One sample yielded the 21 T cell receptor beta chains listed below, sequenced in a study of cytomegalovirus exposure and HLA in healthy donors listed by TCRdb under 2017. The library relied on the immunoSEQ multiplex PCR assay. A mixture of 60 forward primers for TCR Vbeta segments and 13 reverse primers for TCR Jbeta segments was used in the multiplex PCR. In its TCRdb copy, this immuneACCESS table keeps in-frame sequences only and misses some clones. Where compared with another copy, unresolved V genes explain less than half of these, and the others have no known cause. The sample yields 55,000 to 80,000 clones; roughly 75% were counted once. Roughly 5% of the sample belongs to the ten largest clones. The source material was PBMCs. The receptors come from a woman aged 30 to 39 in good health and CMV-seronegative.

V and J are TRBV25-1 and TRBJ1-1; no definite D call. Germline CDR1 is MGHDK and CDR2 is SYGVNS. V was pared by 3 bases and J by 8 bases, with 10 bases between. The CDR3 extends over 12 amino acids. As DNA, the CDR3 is TGTGCCAGCAGTGACGGGGAGAGCGAAGCTTTCTTT. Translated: CASSDGESEAFF.

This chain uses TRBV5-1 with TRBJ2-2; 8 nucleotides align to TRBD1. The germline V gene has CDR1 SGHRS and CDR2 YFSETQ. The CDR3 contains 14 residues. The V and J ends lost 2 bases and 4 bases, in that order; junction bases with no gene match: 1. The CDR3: CASSFDRGTGELFF. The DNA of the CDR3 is TGCGCCAGCAGCTTCGACAGGGGCACCGGGGAGCTGTTTTTT.

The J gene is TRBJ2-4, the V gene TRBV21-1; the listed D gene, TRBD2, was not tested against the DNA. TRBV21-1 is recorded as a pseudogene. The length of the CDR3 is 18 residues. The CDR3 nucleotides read TGTGCCAGCAGCAAAGCGCACGGGGGGATAATAGCCAAAAACATTCAGTACTTC. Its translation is CASSKAHGGIIAKNIQYF.

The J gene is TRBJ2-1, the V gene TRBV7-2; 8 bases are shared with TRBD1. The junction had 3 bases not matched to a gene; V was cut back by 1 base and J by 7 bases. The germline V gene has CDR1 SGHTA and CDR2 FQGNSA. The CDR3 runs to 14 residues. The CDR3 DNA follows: TGTGCCAGCAGCTTAGGACAGGGGTATAATGAGCAGTTCTTC. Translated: CASSLGQGYNEQFF.

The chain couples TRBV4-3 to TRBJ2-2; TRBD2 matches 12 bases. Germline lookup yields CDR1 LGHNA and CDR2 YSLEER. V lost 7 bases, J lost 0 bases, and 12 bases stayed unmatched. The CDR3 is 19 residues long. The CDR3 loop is CASTSHLAGGSTNTGELFF. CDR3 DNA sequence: TGCGCCAGCACCAGTCATCTAGCGGGAGGGTCCACGAACACCGGGGAGCTGTTTTTT.

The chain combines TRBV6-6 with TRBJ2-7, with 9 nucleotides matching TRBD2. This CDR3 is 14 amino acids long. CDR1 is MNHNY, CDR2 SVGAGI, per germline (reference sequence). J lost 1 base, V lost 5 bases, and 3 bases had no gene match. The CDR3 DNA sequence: TGTGCCAGCAGTCTTAGCGGGAGATCCTACGAGCAGTACGTC. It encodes CASSLSGRSYEQYV.

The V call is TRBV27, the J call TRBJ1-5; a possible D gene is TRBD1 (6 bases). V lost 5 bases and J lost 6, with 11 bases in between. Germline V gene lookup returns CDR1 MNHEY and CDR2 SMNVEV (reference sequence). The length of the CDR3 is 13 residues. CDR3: CASSEQGTQPQHF. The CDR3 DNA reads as TGTGCCAGCAGTGAACAGGGTACTCAGCCCCAGCATTTT.

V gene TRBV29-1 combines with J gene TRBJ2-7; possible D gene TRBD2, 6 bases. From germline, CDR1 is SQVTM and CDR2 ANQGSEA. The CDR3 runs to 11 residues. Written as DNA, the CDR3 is TGCGCGGTGGGAGGACTGGGCGAGCAGTACTTC. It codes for CAVGGLGEQYF.

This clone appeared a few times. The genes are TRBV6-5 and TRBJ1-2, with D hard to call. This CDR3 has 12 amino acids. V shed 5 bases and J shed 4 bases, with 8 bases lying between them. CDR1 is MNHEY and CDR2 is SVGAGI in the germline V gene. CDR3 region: CASSTPVYGYTF. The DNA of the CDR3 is TGTGCCAGCAGTACACCTGTCTATGGCTACACCTTC.

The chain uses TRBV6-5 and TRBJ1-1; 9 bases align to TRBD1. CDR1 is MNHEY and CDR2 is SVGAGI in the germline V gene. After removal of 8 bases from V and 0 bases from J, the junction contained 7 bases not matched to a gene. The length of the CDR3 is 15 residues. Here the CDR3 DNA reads TGTGCCAGCGCCGTGACAGGGGGGATGAACACTGAAGCTTTCTTT. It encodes CASAVTGGMNTEAFF.

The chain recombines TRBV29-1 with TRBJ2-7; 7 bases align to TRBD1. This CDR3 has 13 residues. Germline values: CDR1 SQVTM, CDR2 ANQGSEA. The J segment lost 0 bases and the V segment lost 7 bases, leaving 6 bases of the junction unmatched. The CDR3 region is CSAGDSLSYEQYF. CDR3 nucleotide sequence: TGCAGCGCTGGGGACAGCCTCTCCTACGAGCAGTACTTC.

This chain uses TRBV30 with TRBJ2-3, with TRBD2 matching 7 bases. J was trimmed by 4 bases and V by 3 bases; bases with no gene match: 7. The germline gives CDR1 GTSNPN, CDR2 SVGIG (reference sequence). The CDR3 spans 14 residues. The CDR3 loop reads CAWRRSLAADTQYF. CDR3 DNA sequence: TGTGCCTGGAGAAGGTCGCTAGCGGCAGATACGCAGTATTTT.

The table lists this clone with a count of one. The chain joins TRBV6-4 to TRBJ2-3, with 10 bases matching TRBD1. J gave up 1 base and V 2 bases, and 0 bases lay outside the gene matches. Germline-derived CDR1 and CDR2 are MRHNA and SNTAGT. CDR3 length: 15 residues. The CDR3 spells CASSDGTGGTDTQYF. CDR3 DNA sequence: TGTGCCAGCAGTGACGGGACAGGGGGCACAGATACGCAGTATTTT.

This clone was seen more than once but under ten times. In DNA, the CDR3 is TGTGCCAGTAGTACGGGACTAGCGGGATACTACGAGCAGTACTTC. Translation: CASSTGLAGYYEQYF. The chain employs TRBV19 and TRBJ2-7; the match to TRBD2 covers 13 bases. The ends lost 4 bases at V and 3 bases at J; junction bases unmatched: 3. The CDR3 totals 15 residues. Germline CDR1 LNHDA, CDR2 SQIVND (reference sequence).

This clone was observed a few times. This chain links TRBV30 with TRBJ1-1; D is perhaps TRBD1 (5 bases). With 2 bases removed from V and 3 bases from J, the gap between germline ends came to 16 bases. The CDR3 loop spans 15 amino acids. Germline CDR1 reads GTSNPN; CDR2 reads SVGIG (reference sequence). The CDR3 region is CAWSWGDPADTEAFF. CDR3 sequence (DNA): TGTGCCTGGAGTTGGGGGGACCCTGCTGACACTGAAGCTTTCTTT.

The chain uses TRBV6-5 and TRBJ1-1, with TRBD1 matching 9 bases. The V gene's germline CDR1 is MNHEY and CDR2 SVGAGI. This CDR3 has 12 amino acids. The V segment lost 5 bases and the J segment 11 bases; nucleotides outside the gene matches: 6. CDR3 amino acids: CASSQTQGAAFF. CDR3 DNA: TGTGCCAGCAGTCAAACACAGGGGGCCGCTTTCTTT.

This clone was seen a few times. The chain's CDR3 is CASSDLFRGAGIYTF. For the CDR3, the DNA is TGTGCCAGCAGTGACCTTTTCAGGGGGGCGGGAATCTACACCTTC. The chain links TRBV6-1 to TRBJ1-2, with 7 bases identical to TRBD1. V lost 3 bases, J lost 10 bases, and 14 bases stayed unmatched. The CDR3 runs 15 residues. Per germline, CDR1 MNHNS and CDR2 SASEGT.

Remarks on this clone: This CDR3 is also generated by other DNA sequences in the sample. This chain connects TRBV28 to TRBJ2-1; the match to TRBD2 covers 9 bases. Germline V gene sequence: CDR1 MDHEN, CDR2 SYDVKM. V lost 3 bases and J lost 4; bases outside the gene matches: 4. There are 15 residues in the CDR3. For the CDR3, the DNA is TGTGCCAGCAGTTTCGGCGGGAGGGGTTACAATGAGCAGTTCTTC. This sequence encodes CASSFGGRGYNEQFF. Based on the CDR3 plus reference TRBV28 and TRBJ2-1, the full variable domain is DVKVTQSSRYLVKRTGEKVFLECVQDMDHENMFWYRQDPGLGLRLIYFSYDVKMKEKGDIPEGYSVSREKKERFSLILESASTNQTSMYLCASSFGGRGYNEQFFGPGTRLTVL.

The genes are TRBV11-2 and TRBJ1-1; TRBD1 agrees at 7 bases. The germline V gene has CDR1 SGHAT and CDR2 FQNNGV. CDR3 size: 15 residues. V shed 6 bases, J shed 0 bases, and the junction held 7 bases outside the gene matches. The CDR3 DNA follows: TGTGCCAGCAGATCCCCTGACAGGGTGAACACTGAAGCTTTCTTT. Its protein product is CASRSPDRVNTEAFF.

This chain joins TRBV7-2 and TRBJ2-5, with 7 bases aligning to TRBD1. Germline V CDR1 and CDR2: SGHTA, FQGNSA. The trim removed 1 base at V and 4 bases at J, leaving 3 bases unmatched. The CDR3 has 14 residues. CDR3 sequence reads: CASSLVSGGETQYF. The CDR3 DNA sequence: TGTGCCAGCAGCTTAGTATCAGGGGGAGAGACCCAGTACTTC. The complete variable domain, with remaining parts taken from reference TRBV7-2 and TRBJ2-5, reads GAGVSQSPSNKVTEKGKDVELRCDPISGHTALYWYRQSLGQGLEFLIYFQGNSAPDKSGLPSDRFSAERTGGSVSTLTIQRTQQEDSAVYLCASSLVSGGETQYFGPGTRLLVL.

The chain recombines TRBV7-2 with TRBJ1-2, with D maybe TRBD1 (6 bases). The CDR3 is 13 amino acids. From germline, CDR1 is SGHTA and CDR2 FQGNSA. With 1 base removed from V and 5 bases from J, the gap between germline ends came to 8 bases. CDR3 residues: CASSLEGVYGYTF. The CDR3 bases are TGTGCCAGCAGCTTAGAGGGGGTTTATGGCTACACCTTC. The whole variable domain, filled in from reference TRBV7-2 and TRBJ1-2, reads GAGVSQSPSNKVTEKGKDVELRCDPISGHTALYWYRQSLGQGLEFLIYFQGNSAPDKSGLPSDRFSAERTGGSVSTLTIQRTQQEDSAVYLCASSLEGVYGYTFGSGTRLTVV.